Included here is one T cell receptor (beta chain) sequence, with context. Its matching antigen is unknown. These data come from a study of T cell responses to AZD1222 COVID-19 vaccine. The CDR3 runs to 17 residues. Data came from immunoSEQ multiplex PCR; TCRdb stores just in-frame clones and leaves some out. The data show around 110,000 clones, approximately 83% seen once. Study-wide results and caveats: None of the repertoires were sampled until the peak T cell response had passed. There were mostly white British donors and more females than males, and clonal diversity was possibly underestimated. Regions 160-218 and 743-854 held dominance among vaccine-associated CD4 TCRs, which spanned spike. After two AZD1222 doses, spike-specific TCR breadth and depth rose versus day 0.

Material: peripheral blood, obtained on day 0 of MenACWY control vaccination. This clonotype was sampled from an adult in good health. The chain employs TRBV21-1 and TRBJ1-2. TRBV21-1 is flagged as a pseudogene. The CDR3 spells CASSKRGGYRFPYGYTF. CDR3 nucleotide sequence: TGTGCCAGCAGCAAAAGGGGGGGGTACAGGTTCCCCTATGGCTACACCTTC.